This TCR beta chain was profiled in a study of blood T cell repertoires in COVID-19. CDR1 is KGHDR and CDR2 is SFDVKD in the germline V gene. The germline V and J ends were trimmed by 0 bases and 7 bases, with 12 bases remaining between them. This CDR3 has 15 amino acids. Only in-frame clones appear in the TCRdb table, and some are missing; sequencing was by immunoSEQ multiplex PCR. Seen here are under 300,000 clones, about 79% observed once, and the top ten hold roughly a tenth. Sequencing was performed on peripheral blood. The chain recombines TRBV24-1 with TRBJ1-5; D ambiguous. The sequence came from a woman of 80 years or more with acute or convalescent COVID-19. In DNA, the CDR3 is TGTGCCACCAGTGATTTGGCGGCGCGGTACCAGCCCCAGCATTTT. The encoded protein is CATSDLAARYQPQHF.